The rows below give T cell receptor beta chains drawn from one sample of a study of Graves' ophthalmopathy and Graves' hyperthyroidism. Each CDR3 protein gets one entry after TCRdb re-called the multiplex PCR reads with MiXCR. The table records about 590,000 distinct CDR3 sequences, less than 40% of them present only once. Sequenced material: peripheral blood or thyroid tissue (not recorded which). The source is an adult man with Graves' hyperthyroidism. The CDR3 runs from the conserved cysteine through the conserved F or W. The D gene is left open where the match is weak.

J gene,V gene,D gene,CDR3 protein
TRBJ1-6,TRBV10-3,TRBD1,CAISVDRVSGSPLHF
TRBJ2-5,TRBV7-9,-,CASSLETGGSNQPQYF
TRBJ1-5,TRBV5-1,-,CASSLRDRDSNQPQHF
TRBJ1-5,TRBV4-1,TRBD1,CASSQDEGDSTQHF
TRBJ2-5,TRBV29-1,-,CSVQTTYQETQYF
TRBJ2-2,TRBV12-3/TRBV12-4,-,CASSYISNTGELFF
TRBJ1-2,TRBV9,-,CASSLKGPNYGYTF
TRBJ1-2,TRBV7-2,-,CASSLGLGGGYTF
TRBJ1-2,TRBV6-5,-,CASRQLQETYGYTF
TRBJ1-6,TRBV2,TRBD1,CATQLRTGDNSPLHF
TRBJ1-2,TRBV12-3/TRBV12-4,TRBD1,CASSLFGDRGQGYTF
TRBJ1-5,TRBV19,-,CASSFLDRDQPQHF
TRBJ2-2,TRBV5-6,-,CASSLRTFGGELFF
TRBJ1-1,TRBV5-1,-,CASSSTDRNTEAFF
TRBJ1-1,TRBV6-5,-,CASSYSTGRNTEAFF
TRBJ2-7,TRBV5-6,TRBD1,CASSLVAGGSDEQYF
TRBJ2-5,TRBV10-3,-,CANRAGAETQYF
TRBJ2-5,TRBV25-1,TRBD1,CASSDSDREQETQYF
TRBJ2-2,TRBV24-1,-,CATSDLGPGLAGSCFF
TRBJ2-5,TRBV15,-,CATSRYRAGETQYF
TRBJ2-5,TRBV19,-,CASSETTSTGILETQYF
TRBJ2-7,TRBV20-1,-,CSARGTYPNTYEQYF
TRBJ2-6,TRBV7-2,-,CASSLGGANVLTF
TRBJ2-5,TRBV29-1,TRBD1,CSASAGTGGEETQYF
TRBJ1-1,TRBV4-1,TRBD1,CATGRGETEAFF
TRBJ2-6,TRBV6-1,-,CASSAHRDASGSGANVLTF